The entry that follows covers one T cell receptor (beta chain) sequence. This clonotype was recorded a few times. This clone's antigen is unknown. Base qualities are not at hand, and no much larger clone is one base apart. TCR cDNA was synthesized by 5'RACE template switching, which introduced a universal primer site and unique molecular identifiers. cDNA synthesis was primed from both the TCR alpha and TCR beta constant segments. Library amplification used two PCR steps, and the second PCR step added sample barcodes and sequencing adapters. Libraries were sequenced on Illumina HiSeq 2500 (2x100 bp) or NovaSeq (2x150 bp). As for the original processing: Reads were demultiplexed and collapsed into UMI consensus sequences with MIGEC, and V(D)J alignment was performed with MiXCR. Clonotypes responding to the vaccine were identified with edgeR on replicate PBMC samples, with the criteria of FDR below 0.01 and a log2 fold change above 5 up to day 15. Bulk clonotypes were assigned CD4 or CD8 identity according to which sequenced CD4 or CD8 repertoire held them at higher abundance. In TCRdb, the public reads were trimmed at Q25 with fastp and aligned with MiXCR, with productive beta chains retained. Each record represents a unique CDR3 protein, reported with the most common genes and DNA among its rows. The authors' filters were not applied to this entry. This sample is represented by nearly 550,000 distinct CDR3 sequences; 15% to 20% of them were singletons. The top ten hold roughly 13% of the sample.

What this sample's treatment or condition label stands for: live attenuated yellow fever vaccine strain. At every blood-draw timepoint, two biological replicates of bulk PBMCs were collected. A standard Ficoll-Paque protocol was used to isolate PBMCs from peripheral blood. TriZol was used to extract RNA from bulk PBMCs, CD4 and CD8 fractions, and dextramer-positive and dextramer-negative fractions. The sample is drawn from a study of T cells after yellow fever vaccination (dated by TCRdb to the late 2010s). A note on the overall study: The SMART-Seq v4 Ultra Low Input RNA kit was used to prepare libraries from fractions with low cell numbers. Blood was collected at multiple timepoints before and after primary and secondary immunization, and bulk PBMC replicates and cell subsets were isolated. Bulk TCR alpha and beta repertoires were sequenced longitudinally to track T-cell clones before and after primary and booster YFV17D yellow fever vaccination. Two healthy male donors, one aged 18 to 30 and one aged 30 to 39 years, were included in the cohort.

Study-wide conclusions, independent of this receptor: The secondary T-cell response was found to be weaker but faster than the primary response, with a peak reached on day 5 rather than on day 15. A small fraction of clonotypes showed up in both the CD4 and CD8 compartments, probably as a result of convergent recombination. Because the study included only a couple of donors, the extent to which the findings can be generalized is limited. After the booster, most clones that had expanded after primary vaccination were detected again (approximately 96% of CD4 and over 75% of CD8), suggesting broad maintenance of memory. Because abundant contaminating clonotypes from the bulk population could be contained in FACS-sorted repertoires, computational filtering was required.

V is cut by 1 base and J by 1 base, and the space between the germline ends is 10 bases. In the germline V gene, CDR1 corresponds to SGHDN and CDR2 to FVKESK. The CDR3 holds 15 amino acids from the cysteine to the phenylalanine. Only the CDR3 DNA is retained, 45 bases long and in frame from the first base. This sequence uses TRBV14 and TRBJ2-5, with an unclear D gene assignment. This sample comprised PBMCs, obtained 15 days after the yellow fever booster vaccination. The receptor was derived from a young man who received the YFV17D yellow fever vaccine. The sequenced DNA is TGTGCCAGCAGCCAAGCCCTCGGCCTCCAAGAGACCCAGTACTTC. It specifies CASSQALGLQETQYF. The full variable domain, completed from the reference TRBV14 and TRBJ2-5 proteins outside the CDR3, reads EAGVTQFPSHSVIEKGQTVTLRCDPISGHDNLYWYRRVMGKEIKFLLHFVKESKQDESGMPNNRFLAERTGGTYSTLKVQPAELEDSGVYFCASSQALGLQETQYFGPGTRLLVL.